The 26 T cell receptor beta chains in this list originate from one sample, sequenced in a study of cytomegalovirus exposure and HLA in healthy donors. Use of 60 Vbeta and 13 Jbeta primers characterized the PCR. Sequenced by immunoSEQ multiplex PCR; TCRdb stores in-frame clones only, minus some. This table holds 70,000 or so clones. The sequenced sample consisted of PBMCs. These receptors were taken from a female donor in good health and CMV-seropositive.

The CDR3 protein is CASSPGTGVNTEAFF. The DNA of the CDR3 is TGTGCCAGCAGCCCTGGGACAGGGGTGAACACTGAAGCTTTCTTT. This chain connects TRBV5-4 to TRBJ1-1; 10 bases match TRBD1. Germline CDR1 is SGHNT and CDR2 is YYREEE (reference sequence). This CDR3 is built from 15 residues. J gave up 0 bases and V 4 bases, and 3 bases lay outside the gene matches.

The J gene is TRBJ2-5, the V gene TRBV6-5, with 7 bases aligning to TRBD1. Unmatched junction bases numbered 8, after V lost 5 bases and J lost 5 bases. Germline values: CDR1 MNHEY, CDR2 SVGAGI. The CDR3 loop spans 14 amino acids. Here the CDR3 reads CASSRTGVSETQYF. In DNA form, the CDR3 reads TGTGCCAGCAGTAGAACAGGGGTCTCGGAGACCCAGTACTTC.

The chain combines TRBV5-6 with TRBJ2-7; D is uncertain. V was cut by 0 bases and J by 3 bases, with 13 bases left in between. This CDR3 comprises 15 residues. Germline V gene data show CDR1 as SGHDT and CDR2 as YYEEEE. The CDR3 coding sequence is TGTGCCAGCAGCTTGGTAGCCTTAGATTTCTACGAGCAGTACTTC. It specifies CASSLVALDFYEQYF.

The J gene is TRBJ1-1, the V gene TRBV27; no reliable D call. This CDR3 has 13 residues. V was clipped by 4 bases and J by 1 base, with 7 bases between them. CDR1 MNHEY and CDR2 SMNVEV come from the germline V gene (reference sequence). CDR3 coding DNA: TGTGCCAGCAGTTATACAGCGAACACTGAAGCTTTCTTT. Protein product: CASSYTANTEAFF.

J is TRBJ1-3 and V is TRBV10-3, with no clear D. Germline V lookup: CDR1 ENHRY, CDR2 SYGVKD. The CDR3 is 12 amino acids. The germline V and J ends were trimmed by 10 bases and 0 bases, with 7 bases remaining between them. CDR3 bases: TGTGCCACCGAGGGCTCTGGAAACACCATATATTTT. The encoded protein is CATEGSGNTIYF.

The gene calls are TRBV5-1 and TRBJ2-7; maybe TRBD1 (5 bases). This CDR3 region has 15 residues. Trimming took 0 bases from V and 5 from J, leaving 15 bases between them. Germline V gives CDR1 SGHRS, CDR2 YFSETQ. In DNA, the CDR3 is TGCGCCAGCAGCTTGGAACACAGGATCGTGAACGAGCAGTACTTC. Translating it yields CASSLEHRIVNEQYF.

CDR3 sequence (DNA): TGTGCCAGTAAGTCTGAGGACAGTGTGTACAATGAGCAGTTCTTC. This encodes CASKSEDSVYNEQFF. The V call is TRBV19, the J call TRBJ2-1; tentatively, D is TRBD1 (6 bases). The germline V and J ends were trimmed by 7 bases and 4 bases, with 17 bases remaining between them. This CDR3 is 15 amino acids long. Germline loops: CDR1 LNHDA, CDR2 SQIVND (reference sequence).

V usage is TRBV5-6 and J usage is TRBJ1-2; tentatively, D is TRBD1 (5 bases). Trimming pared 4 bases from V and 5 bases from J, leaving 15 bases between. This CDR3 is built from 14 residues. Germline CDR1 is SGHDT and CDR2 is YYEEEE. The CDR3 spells CASSLSGGVYGYTF. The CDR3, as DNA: TGTGCCAGCAGCCTCTCGGGGGGTGTGTATGGCTACACCTTC.

In DNA form, the CDR3 reads TGCGCCAGCAGCTGGGACACAGGGTCCGGCTACACCTTC. It encodes CASSWDTGSGYTF. The gene calls are TRBV5-1 and TRBJ1-2, with D perhaps TRBD1 (6 bases). Trimming pared 3 bases from V and 8 bases from J, leaving 14 bases between. Looked up from germline, CDR1 is SGHRS and CDR2 is YFSETQ. The CDR3 is 13 residues long.

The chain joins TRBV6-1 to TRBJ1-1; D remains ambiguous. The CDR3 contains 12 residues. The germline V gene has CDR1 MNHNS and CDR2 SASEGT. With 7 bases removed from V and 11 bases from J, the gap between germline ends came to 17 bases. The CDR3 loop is CASIADSGWAFF. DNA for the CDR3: TGTGCCAGCATAGCGGATTCGGGGTGGGCTTTCTTT.

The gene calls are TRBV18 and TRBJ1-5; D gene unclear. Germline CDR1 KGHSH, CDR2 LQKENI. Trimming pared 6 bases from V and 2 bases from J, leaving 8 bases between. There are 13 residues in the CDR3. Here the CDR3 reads CASSGLGNQPQHF. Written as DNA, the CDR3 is TGTGCCAGCTCTGGACTGGGCAATCAGCCCCAGCATTTT.

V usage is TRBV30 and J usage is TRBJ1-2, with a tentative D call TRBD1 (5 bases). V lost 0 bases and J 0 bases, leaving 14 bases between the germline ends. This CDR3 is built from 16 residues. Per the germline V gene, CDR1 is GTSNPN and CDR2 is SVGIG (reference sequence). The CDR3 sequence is CAWSVLGRAPNYGYTF. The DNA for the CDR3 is TGTGCCTGGAGTGTGCTTGGCAGGGCCCCTAACTATGGCTACACCTTC.

The CDR3 bases are TGTGCCAGCAGTTACTCCGACTACGGGGATTCACCCCTCCACTTT. Its protein product is CASSYSDYGDSPLHF. The chain is built from TRBV6-5 and TRBJ1-6, with D uncertain. The CDR3 length is 15 residues. V lost 0 bases and J lost 8, with 11 bases in between. Germline V gene lookup returns CDR1 MNHEY and CDR2 SVGAGI.

CDR3 sequence: CASSPLPPGVGNEQFF. The DNA for the CDR3 is TGCGCCAGCAGCCCCTTGCCTCCGGGAGTCGGTAATGAGCAGTTCTTC. The chain uses TRBV5-1 and TRBJ2-1; D may be TRBD2 (6 bases). The germline V and J ends were trimmed by 4 bases and 7 bases, with 21 bases remaining between them. The CDR3 has 16 residues. Germline loops: CDR1 SGHRS, CDR2 YFSETQ.

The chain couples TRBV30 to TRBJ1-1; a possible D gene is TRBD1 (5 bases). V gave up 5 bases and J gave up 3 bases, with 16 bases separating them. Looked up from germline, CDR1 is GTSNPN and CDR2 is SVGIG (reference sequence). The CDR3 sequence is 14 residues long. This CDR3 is CAWDGGPGDTEAFF. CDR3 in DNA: TGTGCCTGGGACGGCGGCCCGGGGGACACTGAAGCTTTCTTT.

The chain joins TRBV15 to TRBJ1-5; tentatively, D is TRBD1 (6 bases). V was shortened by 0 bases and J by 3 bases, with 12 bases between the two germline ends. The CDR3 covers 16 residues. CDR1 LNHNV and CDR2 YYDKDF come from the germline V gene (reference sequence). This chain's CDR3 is CATSRELRGTNQPQHF. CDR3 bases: TGTGCCACCAGCAGAGAGTTAAGGGGGACCAATCAGCCCCAGCATTTT.

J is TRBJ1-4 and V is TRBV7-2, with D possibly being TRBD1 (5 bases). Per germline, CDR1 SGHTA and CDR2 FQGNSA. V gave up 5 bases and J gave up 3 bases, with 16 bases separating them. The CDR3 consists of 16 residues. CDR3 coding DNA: TGTGCCAGCAGCCCTAACGCGGGGGAGGCTAATGAAAAACTGTTTTTT. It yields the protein CASSPNAGEANEKLFF.

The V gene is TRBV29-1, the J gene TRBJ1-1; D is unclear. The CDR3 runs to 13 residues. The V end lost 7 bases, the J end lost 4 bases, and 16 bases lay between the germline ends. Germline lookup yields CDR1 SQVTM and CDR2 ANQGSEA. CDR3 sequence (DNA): TGCAGCGGCTCTTCGGGGTGGAGCACTGAAGCTTTCTTT. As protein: CSGSSGWSTEAFF. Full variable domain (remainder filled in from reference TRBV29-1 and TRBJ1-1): SAVISQKPSRDICQRGTSLTIQCQVDSQVTMMFWYRQQPGQSLTLIATANQGSEATYESGFVIDKFPISRPNLTFSTLTVSNMSPEDSSIYLCSGSSGWSTEAFFGQGTRLTVV.

CDR3 region: CASSLQGANTGELFF. The CDR3 DNA is TGTGCCAGCAGCTTGCAGGGGGCGAACACCGGGGAGCTGTTTTTT. The gene calls are TRBV7-9 and TRBJ2-2, with 7 bases lining up with TRBD1. V was pared by 3 bases and J by 0 bases, with 1 base of the junction left unmatched. Germline assignment: CDR1 SEHNR and CDR2 FQNEAQ (reference sequence). This CDR3 comprises 15 residues.

This chain's CDR3 is CASSYGTATRGDTQYF. CDR3 sequence (DNA): TGTGCCAGCAGTTACGGGACGGCGACTAGAGGAGATACGCAGTATTTT. This chain links TRBV6-5 with TRBJ2-3; maybe TRBD2 (6 bases). The CDR3 extends over 16 amino acids. V lost 2 bases to trimming and J lost 5 bases, with 17 bases between them. Germline V gene lookup returns CDR1 MNHEY and CDR2 SVGAGI.

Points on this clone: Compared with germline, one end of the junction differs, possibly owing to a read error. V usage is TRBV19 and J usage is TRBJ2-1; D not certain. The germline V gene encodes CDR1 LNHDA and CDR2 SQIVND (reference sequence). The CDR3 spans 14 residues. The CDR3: CASSPINSDNEQFF. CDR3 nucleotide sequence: TGTGCCAGTAGCCCCATAAACTCCGACAATGAGCAGTTCTTC.

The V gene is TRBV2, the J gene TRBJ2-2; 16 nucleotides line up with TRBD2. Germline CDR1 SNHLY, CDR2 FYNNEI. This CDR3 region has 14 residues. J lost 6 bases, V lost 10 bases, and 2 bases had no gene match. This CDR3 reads CAMGLAGGAGELFF. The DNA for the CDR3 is TGTGCCATGGGACTAGCGGGAGGGGCCGGGGAGCTGTTTTTT.

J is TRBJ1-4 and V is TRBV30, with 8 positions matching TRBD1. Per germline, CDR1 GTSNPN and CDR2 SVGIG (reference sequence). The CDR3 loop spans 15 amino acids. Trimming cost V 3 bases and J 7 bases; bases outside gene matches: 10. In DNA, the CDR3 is TGTGCCTGGAGGCCATGGACAGGGACTGGTGAAAAACTGTTTTTT. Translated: CAWRPWTGTGEKLFF.

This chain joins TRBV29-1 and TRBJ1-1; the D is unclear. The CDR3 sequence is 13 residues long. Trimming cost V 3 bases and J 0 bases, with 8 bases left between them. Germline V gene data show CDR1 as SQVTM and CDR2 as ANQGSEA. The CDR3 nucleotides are TGCAGCGTTGAGCGCCCGCTGAACACTGAAGCTTTCTTT. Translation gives CSVERPLNTEAFF.

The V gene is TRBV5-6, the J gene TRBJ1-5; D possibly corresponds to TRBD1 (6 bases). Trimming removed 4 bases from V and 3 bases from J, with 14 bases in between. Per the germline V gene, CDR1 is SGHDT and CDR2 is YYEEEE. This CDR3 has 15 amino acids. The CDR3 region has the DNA TGTGCCAGCAGCCTAGGCTGGACAGACAATCAGCCCCAGCATTTT. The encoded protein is CASSLGWTDNQPQHF.

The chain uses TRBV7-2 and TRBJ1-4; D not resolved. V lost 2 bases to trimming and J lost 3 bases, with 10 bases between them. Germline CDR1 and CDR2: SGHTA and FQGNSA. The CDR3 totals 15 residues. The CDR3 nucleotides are TGTGCCAGCAGCTTAAAGACGGGAGCTAATGAAAAACTGTTTTTT. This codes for CASSLKTGANEKLFF.